The 31 T cell receptor beta chains below were found in one sample sequenced in a study of patients and donors after allogeneic stem cell transplantation. TCRdb redid the calling of the RT-PCR reads with MiXCR, one entry per CDR3 protein. Of about 110,000 distinct CDR3 sequences listed, approximately 40% are singletons. Sequenced input: blood, either unsorted or a sorted T cell fraction (not recorded which). The receptor source for this set is a human donor who was either an allogeneic HSCT recipient or a stem cell or donor lymphocyte infusion donor (not recorded which). It is not recorded whose cells these are; they may come from a transplant donor.

This clonotype came up a few times. The chain links TRBV24-1 to TRBJ2-1, with TRBD1 identical over 9 bases. The V gene's germline CDR1 is KGHDR and CDR2 SFDVKD. V dropped 2 bases and J dropped 6; count of bases not matched to a gene: 7. The CDR3 has 16 residues. This CDR3 reads CATSDSGTGMGNEQFF. CDR3 nucleotides: TGTGCCACCAGTGATTCCGGGACAGGGATGGGCAATGAGCAGTTCTTC.

The chain carries TRBV20-1 and TRBJ2-1; 8 bases line up with TRBD2. With V trimmed by 6 bases and J by 6 bases, 13 bases remained unmatched. This CDR3 comprises 15 residues. Germline V gene lookup returns CDR1 DFQATT and CDR2 SNEGSKA (reference sequence). The CDR3, as DNA: TGCAGTGCGAAAAGAGCGGGAGACGGGCCCAATGAGCAGTTCTTC. It encodes CSAKRAGDGPNEQFF.

This sequence joins TRBV10-3 and TRBJ2-1, with TRBD1 identical over 7 bases. The junction had 8 bases not matched to a gene; V was cut back by 7 bases and J by 2 bases. CDR3 length equals 15 residues. Germline V gene lookup returns CDR1 ENHRY and CDR2 SYGVKD. The CDR3 region has the DNA TGTGCCATCAAAGGCGCACAGGGGACCTACAATGAGCAGTTCTTC. Translated: CAIKGAQGTYNEQFF.

This clonotype was recorded a few times. The gene calls are TRBV20-1 and TRBJ2-7; D remains unclear. Looked up from germline, CDR1 is DFQATT and CDR2 is SNEGSKA (reference sequence). V dropped 0 bases and J dropped 1 base, with 13 bases sitting between them. There are 15 residues in the CDR3. In nucleotides, the CDR3 is TGCAGTGCTAGAGATAGGCGTGCCTCATCCTACGAGCAGTACTTC. This encodes CSARDRRASSYEQYF.

This clonotype was seen more than once but under ten times. The CDR3 sequence is CASSSDRISNQPQHF. The CDR3 DNA is TGTGCCAGCAGTTCTGACAGGATAAGCAATCAGCCCCAGCATTTT. The chain carries TRBV7-2 and TRBJ1-5, with D possibly TRBD1 on 6 matching bases. Trimming took 6 bases from V and 1 from J, leaving 13 bases between them. Germline-derived CDR1 and CDR2 are SGHTA and FQGNSA. This CDR3 spans 15 amino acids.

V gene TRBV7-2 combines with J gene TRBJ1-5, with 8 bases identical to TRBD1. Per the germline V gene, CDR1 is SGHTA and CDR2 is FQGNSA. The CDR3 totals 16 residues. Losses at the gene ends were 5 bases for V and 4 bases for J; bases not matched to a gene: 10. Here the CDR3 reads CASSATWTGRNQPQHF. Written as DNA, the CDR3 is TGTGCCAGCAGCGCAACCTGGACAGGGAGGAATCAGCCCCAGCATTTT.

This chain uses TRBV19 with TRBJ1-1, with D maybe TRBD1 (6 bases). V lost 9 bases, J lost 0 bases, and 14 bases lay in between. Germline V gene data show CDR1 as LNHDA and CDR2 as SQIVND (reference sequence). The CDR3 spans 14 residues. The CDR3 sequence is CASSSGHLNTEAFF. DNA for the CDR3: TGTGCCAGCAGCTCGGGACACCTGAACACTGAAGCTTTCTTT.

Notes on this clonotype: At one of its ends the junction is not consistent with the germline gene, which may arise from a read error. V and J are TRBV7-7 and TRBJ2-2; 8 nucleotides align to TRBD1. Germline CDR1 is SSHAT and CDR2 is FNYEAQ (reference sequence). CDR3 length: 15 amino acids. Here the CDR3 reads CASSPQGANTGELFF. The CDR3 DNA follows: TGTGCTAGCAGCCCACAGGGGGCGAACACCGGGGAGCTGTTTTTT.

This clonotype turned up a few times. J is TRBJ2-1 and V is TRBV12-3 or TRBV12-4; possible D gene TRBD2, 5 bases. The CDR3 loop spans 17 amino acids. Trimming removed 6 bases from V and 5 bases from J, with 23 bases in between. This CDR3 is CASSSLVYVMRDNEQFF. The CDR3 bases are TGTGCCAGCAGCTCATTAGTTTATGTTATGAGGGACAATGAGCAGTTCTTC.

The chain couples TRBV6-2 or TRBV6-3 to TRBJ2-5, with 11 bases aligning to TRBD2. The CDR3 runs 15 residues. J gave up 3 bases and V 5 bases, and 5 bases lay outside the gene matches. From germline, CDR1 is MNHEY and CDR2 SVGEGT. CDR3 residues: CASSGAGLAEETQYF. The CDR3 bases are TGTGCCAGCAGTGGGGCGGGACTAGCGGAAGAGACCCAGTACTTC.

This sequence joins TRBV4-3 and TRBJ2-2; D might be TRBD1 (5 bases). The CDR3 contains 16 residues. With 0 bases removed from V and 3 bases from J, the gap between germline ends came to 11 bases. Germline CDR1 is LGHNA and CDR2 is YSLEER. The CDR3 DNA follows: TGCGCCAGCAGCCAAGATCCCCGACAGTACACCGGGGAGCTGTTTTTT. Translation gives CASSQDPRQYTGELFF.

CDR3 amino acids: CSAIRQGRYNEQFF. CDR3 bases: TGCAGTGCTATCCGGCAGGGGAGGTACAATGAGCAGTTCTTC. This chain uses TRBV20-1 with TRBJ2-1; tentatively, D is TRBD1 or TRBD2 (6 bases each). V was trimmed by 4 bases and J by 4 bases, leaving 14 bases between them. Per the germline V gene, CDR1 is DFQATT and CDR2 is SNEGSKA (reference sequence). The CDR3 runs 14 residues.

This clonotype was seen more than once but under ten times. The gene calls are TRBV12-3 or TRBV12-4 and TRBJ1-5, with D possibly TRBD1 on 5 matching bases. This CDR3 has 15 amino acids. Trimming took 5 bases from V and 5 from J, leaving 16 bases between them. CDR3 in DNA: TGTGCCAGCAGTCTCCATCGGGGGTTTGATCAGCCCCAGCATTTT. Amino acids: CASSLHRGFDQPQHF.

The genes are TRBV4-3 and TRBJ1-1; 8 bases agree with TRBD1. Germline loops: CDR1 LGHNA, CDR2 YSLEER. CDR3 length: 17 residues. Losses at the gene ends were 3 bases for V and 7 bases for J; bases not matched to a gene: 16. DNA for the CDR3: TGCGCCAGCAGCCAGGATCTAATCCGGGACAGGACAAATGAAGCTTTCTTT. It codes for CASSQDLIRDRTNEAFF.

A few counts support this clonotype. The CDR3 region is CSVLDDGNTIYF. Here the CDR3 DNA reads TGCAGCGTCCTCGACGACGGAAACACCATATATTTT. This chain joins TRBV29-1 and TRBJ1-3; D ambiguous. V was pared by 6 bases and J by 4 bases, with 10 bases between. In germline, CDR1 is SQVTM, CDR2 ANQGSEA. CDR3 length equals 12 residues.

CDR3 amino acids: CSAETGWPTYNEQFF. CDR3 nucleotides: TGCAGTGCTGAAACAGGGTGGCCTACCTACAATGAGCAGTTCTTC. The J gene is TRBJ2-1, the V gene TRBV20-1; the D gene is possibly TRBD1 (6 bases). CDR3 length: 15 amino acids. Trimming shortened V by 5 bases and J by 2 bases, and 16 bases separated the two germline ends. Germline V gene sequence: CDR1 DFQATT, CDR2 SNEGSKA (reference sequence).

The rearrangement uses TRBV20-1 and TRBJ1-5, with D unresolved. Looked up from germline, CDR1 is DFQATT and CDR2 is SNEGSKA (reference sequence). The V gene lost 0 bases and the J gene lost 0 bases, with 6 bases spanning the gap. The CDR3 is 14 amino acids. CDR3 amino acids: CSARDVNSNQPQHF. The CDR3 nucleotides read TGCAGTGCTAGAGATGTGAATAGCAATCAGCCCCAGCATTTT.

This clonotype appeared a few times. The chain combines TRBV29-1 with TRBJ1-1, with TRBD1 identical over 7 bases. V lost 2 bases and J lost 1; bases outside the gene matches: 10. CDR1 and CDR2 (germline): SQVTM, ANQGSEA. The CDR3 is 16 residues long. The CDR3 DNA is TGCAGCGTTGAACGCGGGATTAACAGGGGGAACACTGAAGCTTTCTTT. Its protein is CSVERGINRGNTEAFF.

About this clonotype: The junction and the germline gene differ at one end; a read error may be behind it. The chain employs TRBV28 and TRBJ1-1, with TRBD1 matching over 7 bases. The germline CDR1 and CDR2 sequences are MDHEN and SYDVKM. This CDR3 contains 15 residues. CDR3: CASSLRVQGRTEDFF. CDR3 nucleotides: TGTGCCAGCAGTTTAAGGGTACAGGGGCGAACTGAAGATTTCTTT.

The V call is TRBV11-2, the J call TRBJ2-3; D might be TRBD1 or TRBD2, each matching 5 bases. V shed 0 bases and J shed 4 bases, with 11 bases lying between them. The CDR3 is made up of 15 amino acids. Germline V gene data show CDR1 as SGHAT and CDR2 as FQNNGV. The CDR3 sequence: CASSLDPGPSDTQYF. Here the CDR3 DNA reads TGTGCCAGCAGCTTAGATCCGGGACCCTCAGATACGCAGTATTTT. Supplemented by reference TRBV11-2 and TRBJ2-3, the full variable domain reads EAGVAQSPRYKIIEKRQSVAFWCNPISGHATLYWYQQILGQGPKLLIQFQNNGVVDDSQLPKDRFSAERLKGVDSTLKIQPAKLEDSAVYLCASSLDPGPSDTQYFGPGTRLTVL.

The chain uses TRBV5-1 and TRBJ1-1, with 7 bases that match TRBD1. Looked up from germline, CDR1 is SGHRS and CDR2 is YFSETQ. With V trimmed by 3 bases and J by 1 base, 9 bases remained unmatched. The CDR3 spans 16 residues. The CDR3, as DNA: TGCGCCAGCAGCTCGGCTAAGACAGGGACGAACACTGAAGCTTTCTTT. Translated: CASSSAKTGTNTEAFF.

This chain connects TRBV10-3 to TRBJ2-7, with 7 bases matching TRBD2. With 0 bases clipped from V and 4 bases from J, the junction kept 6 bases outside the gene matches. Germline CDR1 and CDR2: ENHRY and SYGVKD. There are 15 residues in the CDR3. The CDR3 region is CAISESWAGVYEQYF. The CDR3 DNA follows: TGTGCCATCAGTGAGTCGTGGGCGGGAGTGTACGAGCAGTACTTC.

The chain joins TRBV6-5 to TRBJ1-1; 8 nucleotides match TRBD1. The CDR3 totals 17 residues. After removal of 6 bases from V and 1 base from J, the junction contained 13 bases not matched to a gene. Per germline, CDR1 MNHEY and CDR2 SVGAGI. Here the CDR3 reads CASRTDRGLVGNTEAFF. The CDR3 coding sequence is TGTGCCAGCAGAACAGACAGGGGCCTAGTGGGGAACACTGAAGCTTTCTTT.

This sequence joins TRBV6-2 or TRBV6-3 and TRBJ2-2; D gene ambiguous. This CDR3 is 14 amino acids long. Trimming took off 2 bases at V and 7 bases at J, with 11 bases between the two ends. CDR1 MNHEY and CDR2 SVGEGT come from the germline V gene. The CDR3 region has the DNA TGTGCCAGCAGTTACCCTTTACCCATCGGGGAGCTGTTTTTT. This encodes CASSYPLPIGELFF.

This clonotype showed up many times. The chain joins TRBV12-3 or TRBV12-4 to TRBJ1-1; the D is unclear. The CDR3 consists of 13 residues. Trimming removed 3 bases at V and 1 base at J, with 6 bases between. Written as DNA, the CDR3 is TGTGCCAGCAGTTTGGGGAGGAACACTGAAGCTTTCTTT. This encodes CASSLGRNTEAFF.

The chain uses TRBV7-9 and TRBJ2-3; D gene ambiguous. The length of the CDR3 is 14 residues. Germline V gives CDR1 SEHNR, CDR2 FQNEAQ (reference sequence). Trimming took 1 base from V and 5 from J, leaving 10 bases between them. The CDR3 reads CASSLVFPGDTQYF. DNA for the CDR3: TGTGCCAGCAGCTTAGTTTTCCCGGGAGATACGCAGTATTTT.

The chain carries TRBV7-2 and TRBJ1-1; no reliable D call. Germline V CDR1 and CDR2: SGHTA, FQGNSA. V was pared by 2 bases and J by 7 bases, with 5 bases between. CDR3 length: 11 amino acids. The CDR3 is CASSLRLEAFF. In nucleotides, the CDR3 is TGTGCCAGCAGCTTAAGACTTGAAGCTTTCTTT.

The chain uses TRBV4-2 and TRBJ2-3; D assignment may be TRBD1 or TRBD2 (5 bases each). The CDR3 is made up of 15 amino acids. Trimming left V 8 bases short and J 2 bases short, with 17 bases between. Germline CDR1 reads LGHNA; CDR2 reads YNFKEQ. CDR3 DNA: TGTGCCAGCGGTGACTTAGAGGGGCACACAGATACGCAGTATTTT. It codes for CASGDLEGHTDTQYF.

The genes are TRBV29-1 and TRBJ2-5; D possibly corresponds to TRBD2 (6 bases). V lost 3 bases and J lost 5, with 19 bases in between. The germline V gene encodes CDR1 SQVTM and CDR2 ANQGSEA. This CDR3 comprises 15 residues. The CDR3 coding sequence is TGCAGCGTTGAGGAGGCCCTAAAACGGGGGGAGACCCAGTACTTC. This translates into CSVEEALKRGETQYF.

This clonotype has a handful of counts. The chain is built from TRBV6-9 and TRBJ2-2; D is unresolved. The CDR3 runs to 10 residues. Per germline, CDR1 MNHGY and CDR2 SVAAGI. V was shortened by 7 bases and J by 10 bases, with 7 bases between the two germline ends. The CDR3, as DNA: TGTGCCAGCACATCCCCGGAGCTGTTTTTT. Translation: CASTSPELFF.

The chain combines TRBV6-5 with TRBJ1-3, with D unclear. CDR1 MNHEY and CDR2 SVGAGI come from the germline V gene. There are 16 residues in the CDR3. The V gene lost 2 bases and the J gene lost 0 bases, with 11 bases spanning the gap. In DNA, the CDR3 is TGTGCCAGCAGTTACCGCGGGGTGCCCTCTGGAAACACCATATATTTT. Translated: CASSYRGVPSGNTIYF.